One T cell receptor beta chain is described in this entry. Its specificity is not known. TCRdb processed the 5' RACE reads anew with MiXCR; each CDR3 protein has one entry. The table includes around 410,000 distinct CDR3 sequences, about 25% detected once. This sample stems from a study of T-cell memory formation after mild COVID-19. Findings and limits, study-wide: The study found contracting CD4+ clones mainly in CM and EM and contracting CD8+ clones in EMRA. Whereas later expanders leaned CD4+, clones contracting day 15 to 85 showed a balanced CD4/CD8 makeup.

The CDR3 is 14 residues long. CDR1 and CDR2 (germline): SGHRS, YFSETQ. V was pared by 7 bases and J by 2 bases, with 12 bases between. The chain uses TRBV5-1 and TRBJ2-2; weak D call: TRBD2 (6 bases). The sample comprised PBMCs or a T cell subset sorted from them (not recorded which). The sequence was obtained from an adult woman who had mild COVID-19 (a few samples of this study predate the infection). Cell type and time point are not known. CDR3 sequence: CASQPGSNTGELFF. CDR3 nucleotide sequence: TGCGCCAGCCAACCCGGGAGCAACACCGGGGAGCTGTTTTTT.